The 19 T cell receptor beta chains listed next were all sequenced from one sample in a study of blood T cell repertoires in COVID-19. Data came from immunoSEQ multiplex PCR; TCRdb stores just in-frame clones and leaves some out. The sample lists around 130,000 clones, about 80% occurring once. Input material: peripheral blood. Receptors originate from a man between 50 and 59 years old with acute or convalescent COVID-19.

The chain joins TRBV19 to TRBJ2-1, with TRBD2 matching 10 bases. The CDR3 length is 18 residues. Germline CDR1 and CDR2: LNHDA and SQIVND (reference sequence). The V gene end was trimmed by 4 bases and the J gene end by 4 bases; junction bases not matched to a gene: 13. The chain's CDR3 is CASSTPPGLARKYNEQFF. In nucleotides, the CDR3 is TGTGCCAGTAGTACCCCGCCGGGACTAGCGAGGAAATACAATGAGCAGTTCTTC.

This clone was recorded a few times. The chain uses TRBV7-6 and TRBJ2-7, with 11 bases aligning to TRBD1. V dropped 4 bases and J dropped 7; count of bases not matched to a gene: 12. The CDR3 loop spans 16 amino acids. Germline lookup yields CDR1 SGHVS and CDR2 FNYEAQ. This CDR3 reads CASSSRPGQGANEQYF. The CDR3 nucleotides are TGTGCCAGCAGCTCCAGGCCCGGACAGGGGGCTAATGAGCAGTACTTC.

This clone was picked up a small number of times. The gene calls are TRBV18 and TRBJ1-3; a weak D match, TRBD1 (6 bases). Germline values: CDR1 KGHSH, CDR2 LQKENI. The CDR3 covers 16 residues. Deletions cut 5 bases from V and 0 bases from J, with 14 bases between. The CDR3 loop is CASSSGQKASGNTIYF. The CDR3 DNA is TGTGCCAGCTCATCCGGACAGAAAGCCTCTGGAAACACCATATATTTT.

This chain uses TRBV6-4 with TRBJ2-7, with 10 bases aligning to TRBD2. The CDR3 extends over 16 amino acids. Germline CDR1 and CDR2: MRHNA and SNTAGT. With 6 bases clipped from V and 5 bases from J, the junction kept 13 bases outside the gene matches. For the CDR3, the DNA is TGTGCCAGCAGCAATCCCCGCTACACTAGCGGGGACGAGCAGTACTTC. Its protein is CASSNPRYTSGDEQYF.

The J gene is TRBJ1-2, the V gene TRBV6-2 or TRBV6-3; D ambiguous. CDR1 is MNHEY, CDR2 SVGEGT, per germline. Trimming shortened V by 2 bases and J by 2 bases, and 6 bases separated the two germline ends. The CDR3 is 13 amino acids. The CDR3 nucleotides read TGTGCCAGCAGTTACGGCAGGAACTATGGCTACACCTTC. This encodes CASSYGRNYGYTF.

The rearrangement joins TRBV20-1 to TRBJ1-1; D is uncertain. V lost 7 bases and J 1 base, leaving 7 bases between the germline ends. Germline CDR1 is DFQATT and CDR2 is SNEGSKA (reference sequence). This CDR3 contains 11 residues. For the CDR3, the DNA is TGCAGTGTGCCCGGGAACACTGAAGCTTTCTTT. Its translation: CSVPGNTEAFF.

This clone was seen more than once but under ten times. The chain recombines TRBV30 with TRBJ1-3; D remains unclear. The CDR3 is 13 residues long. The germline V and J ends were trimmed by 7 bases and 4 bases, with 14 bases remaining between them. Germline V lookup: CDR1 GTSNPN, CDR2 SVGIG (reference sequence). CDR3 nucleotide sequence: TGTGCCTTGACTCGGGTTTCGGGAAACACCATATATTTT. It translates to CALTRVSGNTIYF.

The table lists this clone with a few counts. The chain has TRBV6-5 and TRBJ2-5; TRBD2 agrees at 12 bases. Germline V gives CDR1 MNHEY, CDR2 SVGAGI. The V gene end was trimmed by 7 bases and the J gene end by 3 bases; junction bases not matched to a gene: 6. The CDR3 consists of 15 residues. The CDR3: CASTLTSGRKETQYF. The CDR3 DNA is TGTGCCAGCACTTTGACTAGCGGGAGAAAAGAGACCCAGTACTTC.

The chain uses TRBV18 and TRBJ1-4, with D perhaps matching TRBD1 (5 bases). Germline CDR1 is KGHSH and CDR2 is LQKENI. Trimming pared 3 bases from V and 5 bases from J, leaving 13 bases between. CDR3 length: 15 residues. The CDR3 region has the DNA TGTGCCAGCTCACCTGACAGACAGAACAATGAAAAACTGTTTTTT. Encoded protein: CASSPDRQNNEKLFF.

This clone has just one count. Additional DNA sequences in this sample encode the identical CDR3. V gene TRBV5-1 combines with J gene TRBJ1-1; D not resolved. The CDR3 sequence is 13 residues long. Germline lookup yields CDR1 SGHRS and CDR2 YFSETQ. Trimming pared 0 bases from V and 4 bases from J, leaving 7 bases between. The CDR3 DNA reads TGCGCCAGCAGCTTGGAGAGAGGCACTGAAGCTTTCTTT. Protein product: CASSLERGTEAFF.

This chain connects TRBV18 to TRBJ2-2, with no clear D. The CDR3 length is 16 residues. The ends were cut back, 3 bases at V and 4 bases at J, with 15 bases in the middle. Per germline, CDR1 KGHSH and CDR2 LQKENI. The CDR3 region has the DNA TGTGCCAGCTCACCCCTAAAGTTGCTCCTCACCGGGGAGCTGTTTTTT. Translated: CASSPLKLLLTGELFF.

V usage is TRBV7-8 and J usage is TRBJ1-1; 10 positions match TRBD1. V dropped 4 bases and J dropped 5; count of bases not matched to a gene: 13. The CDR3 covers 17 residues. CDR1 is SGHVS, CDR2 FQNEAQ, per germline. The CDR3, as DNA: TGTGCCAGCAGCTCACTAACGACAGGGGGCCGATCTACTGAAGCTTTCTTT. Translating gives CASSSLTTGGRSTEAFF.

The chain recombines TRBV29-1 with TRBJ1-3, with TRBD1 matching over 8 bases. Germline trimming cut 6 bases from V and 1 base from J; bases unmatched to any gene: 5. This CDR3 comprises 14 residues. Germline V gene lookup returns CDR1 SQVTM and CDR2 ANQGSEA. CDR3: CSVTGGRSGNTIYF. The CDR3 nucleotides are TGCAGCGTCACAGGGGGAAGGTCTGGAAACACCATATATTTT.

In DNA form, the CDR3 reads TGTGCCAGTATGCGGCAGGGTGGCCCAACTAATGAAAAACTGTTTTTT. It encodes CASMRQGGPTNEKLFF. The rearrangement uses TRBV19 and TRBJ1-4; D might be TRBD1 (5 bases). The CDR3 contains 16 residues. From germline, CDR1 is LNHDA and CDR2 SQIVND (reference sequence). The V and J ends lost 7 bases and 0 bases respectively, with 15 bases between them.

This chain joins TRBV11-2 and TRBJ2-2; possible D gene TRBD2, 6 bases. Trimming took 8 bases from V and 0 from J, leaving 13 bases between them. CDR1 SGHAT and CDR2 FQNNGV come from the germline V gene. The CDR3 is 15 amino acids. The CDR3, as DNA: TGTGCCAGCCTGATCGGGGGAGCGAACACCGGGGAGCTGTTTTTT. Protein product: CASLIGGANTGELFF.

The chain links TRBV7-8 to TRBJ2-7, with a weak D call TRBD1 (6 bases). From germline, CDR1 is SGHVS and CDR2 FQNEAQ. CDR3 size: 13 residues. V dropped 4 bases and J dropped 5 bases, with 12 bases sitting between them. CDR3 residues: CASSSDRIDEQYF. The CDR3 region has the DNA TGTGCCAGCAGCTCGGACAGAATCGACGAGCAGTACTTC.

The table lists this clone with a few counts. The chain is built from TRBV24-1 and TRBJ1-1; D is ambiguous. This CDR3 spans 13 amino acids. Germline CDR1 KGHDR, CDR2 SFDVKD. The V end lost 7 bases, the J end lost 4 bases, and 12 bases lay between the germline ends. The CDR3 region has the DNA TGTGCCACCAGGGCCTCCTCTGGCACTGAAGCTTTCTTT. Translated, it gives CATRASSGTEAFF.

The V gene is TRBV11-2, the J gene TRBJ1-1, with TRBD1 as a possible D gene (5 bases). V gave up 0 bases and J gave up 9 bases, with 14 bases separating them. Germline-derived CDR1 and CDR2 are SGHAT and FQNNGV. This CDR3 contains 14 residues. CDR3 bases: TGTGCCAGCAGCTTAGATTATAGGGCAGGGCAAGCTTTCTTT. Translation gives CASSLDYRAGQAFF.

The chain is built from TRBV3-1 (or the pseudogene TRBV3-2) and TRBJ1-1; a possible D gene is TRBD1 (6 bases). V shed 4 bases and J shed 0 bases, with 12 bases lying between them. The CDR3 extends over 15 amino acids. Germline lookup yields CDR1 LGHDT and CDR2 YNNKEL (reference sequence). The CDR3 loop is CASSRPGQMNTEAFF. DNA for the CDR3: TGTGCCAGCAGCCGGCCCGGACAGATGAACACTGAAGCTTTCTTT.